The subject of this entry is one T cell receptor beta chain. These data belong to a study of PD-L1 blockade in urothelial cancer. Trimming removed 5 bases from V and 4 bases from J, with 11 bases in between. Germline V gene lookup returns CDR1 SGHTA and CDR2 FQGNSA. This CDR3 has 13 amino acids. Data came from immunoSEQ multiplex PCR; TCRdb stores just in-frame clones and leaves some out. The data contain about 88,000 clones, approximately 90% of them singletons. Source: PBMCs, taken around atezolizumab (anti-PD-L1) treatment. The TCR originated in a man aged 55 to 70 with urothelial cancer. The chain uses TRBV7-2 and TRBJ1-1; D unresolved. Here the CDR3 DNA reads TGTGCCAGCAGCCGGATCGCGGGCACTGAAGCTTTCTTT. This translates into CASSRIAGTEAFF.